This T cell receptor beta chain was sequenced in a study of PD-1 blockade in classical Hodgkin lymphoma. The overall study: Patients got intravenous nivolumab 3 mg/kg every 2 weeks. Findings of the study overall: Complete responders matched newly diagnosed patients in baseline diversity. Newly diagnosed patients reportedly trailed healthy donors in baseline TCR diversity.

Sequenced by immunoSEQ multiplex PCR; TCRdb stores in-frame clones only, minus some. This table holds 20,000 to 25,000 clones, around 84% found once. Time point of the sample: cycle 4 day 1 (C4D1), after 6 weeks of nivolumab. Relapse was seen in all patients after autologous stem cell transplantation, and brentuximab vedotin exposure was variable. Trimming stripped 0 bases from V and 0 bases from J, with 8 bases between. This CDR3 is 15 amino acids long. In germline, CDR1 is SGDLS, CDR2 YYNGEE. With regard to this clone: Antigen unknown.

The sample here was peripheral blood mononuclear cells (PBMCs), taken before the fourth cycle of nivolumab. The sequence was collected from a human donor with classical Hodgkin lymphoma. V is TRBV9 and J is TRBJ2-3, with unresolved D. DNA of the CDR3: TGTGCCAGCAGCGTAGGCCCCGGGAGCACAGATACGCAGTATTTT. This translates into CASSVGPGSTDTQYF.